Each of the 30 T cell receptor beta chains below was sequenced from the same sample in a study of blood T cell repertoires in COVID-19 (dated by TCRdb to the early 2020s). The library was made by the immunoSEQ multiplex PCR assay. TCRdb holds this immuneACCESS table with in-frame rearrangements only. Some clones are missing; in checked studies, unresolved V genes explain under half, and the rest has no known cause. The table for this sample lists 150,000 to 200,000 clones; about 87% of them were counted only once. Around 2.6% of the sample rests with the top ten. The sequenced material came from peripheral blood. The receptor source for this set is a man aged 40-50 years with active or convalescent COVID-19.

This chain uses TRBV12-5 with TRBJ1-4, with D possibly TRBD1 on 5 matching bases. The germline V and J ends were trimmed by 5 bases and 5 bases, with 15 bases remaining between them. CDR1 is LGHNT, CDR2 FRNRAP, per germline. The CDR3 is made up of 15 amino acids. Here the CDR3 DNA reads TGTGCTAGTGGTGGCGGAGGGGAGGAGAATGAAAAACTGTTTTTT. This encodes CASGGGGEENEKLFF.

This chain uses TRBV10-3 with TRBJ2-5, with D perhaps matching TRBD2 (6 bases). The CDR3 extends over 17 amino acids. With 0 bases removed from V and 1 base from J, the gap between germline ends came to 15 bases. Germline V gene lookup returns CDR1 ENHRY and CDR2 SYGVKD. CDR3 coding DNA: TGTGCCATCAGTGAGTCGAATAGCGGCGGGGCCCAAGAGACCCAGTACTTC. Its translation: CAISESNSGGAQETQYF.

The CDR3 sequence: CASSLDFRTQYF. The CDR3 coding sequence is TGCGCCAGCAGCTTGGATTTTCGTACGCAGTATTTT. The chain is built from TRBV5-1 and TRBJ2-3; D is undetermined. CDR1 and CDR2 (germline): SGHRS, YFSETQ. V dropped 0 bases and J dropped 8 bases, with 7 bases sitting between them. CDR3 size: 12 residues.

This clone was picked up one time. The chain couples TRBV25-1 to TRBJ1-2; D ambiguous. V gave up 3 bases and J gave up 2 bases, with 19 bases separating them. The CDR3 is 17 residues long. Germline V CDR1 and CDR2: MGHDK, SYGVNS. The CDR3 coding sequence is TGTGCCAGCAGTGACCCGCCAAAGGAGATATTGAACTATGGCTACACCTTC. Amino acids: CASSDPPKEILNYGYTF.

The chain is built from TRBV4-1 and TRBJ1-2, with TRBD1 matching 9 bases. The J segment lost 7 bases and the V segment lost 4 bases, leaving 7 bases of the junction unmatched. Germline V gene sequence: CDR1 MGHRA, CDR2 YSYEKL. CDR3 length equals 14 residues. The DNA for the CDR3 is TGCGCCAGCAGCCGTGGGGGACAGGGATTTGGCTACACCTTC. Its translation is CASSRGGQGFGYTF.

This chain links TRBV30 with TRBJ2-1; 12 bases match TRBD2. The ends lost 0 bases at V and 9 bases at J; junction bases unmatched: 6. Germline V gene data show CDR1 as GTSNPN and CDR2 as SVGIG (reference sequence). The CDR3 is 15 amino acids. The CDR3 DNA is TGTGCCTGGAGTGTAGCTAGCGGGGGGGTTGTTGAGCAGTTCTTC. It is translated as CAWSVASGGVVEQFF.

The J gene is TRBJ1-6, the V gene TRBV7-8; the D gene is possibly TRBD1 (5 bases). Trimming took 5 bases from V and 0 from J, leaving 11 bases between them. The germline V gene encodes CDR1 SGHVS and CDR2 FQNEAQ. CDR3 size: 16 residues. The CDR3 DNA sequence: TGTGCCAGCAGCATACGACAGAGCTCCTATAATTCACCCCTCCACTTT. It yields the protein CASSIRQSSYNSPLHF.

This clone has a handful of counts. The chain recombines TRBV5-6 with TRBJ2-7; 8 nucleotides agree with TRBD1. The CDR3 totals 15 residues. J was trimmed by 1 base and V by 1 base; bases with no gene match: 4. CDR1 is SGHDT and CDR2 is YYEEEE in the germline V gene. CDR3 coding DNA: TGTGCCAGCAGCTTGCCCCAGGGGGCATCCTACGAGCAGTACTTC. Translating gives CASSLPQGASYEQYF.

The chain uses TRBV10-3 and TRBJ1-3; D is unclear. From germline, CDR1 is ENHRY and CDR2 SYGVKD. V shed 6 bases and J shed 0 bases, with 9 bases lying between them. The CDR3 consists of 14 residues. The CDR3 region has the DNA TGTGCCATCAGGGACTCTTACTCTGGAAACACCATATATTTT. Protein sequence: CAIRDSYSGNTIYF.

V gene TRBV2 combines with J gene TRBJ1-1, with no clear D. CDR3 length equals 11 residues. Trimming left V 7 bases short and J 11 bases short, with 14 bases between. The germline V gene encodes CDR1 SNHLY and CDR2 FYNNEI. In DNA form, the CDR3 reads TGTGCCAGCACGGTCGGCGGGAGGGCTTTCTTT. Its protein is CASTVGGRAFF.

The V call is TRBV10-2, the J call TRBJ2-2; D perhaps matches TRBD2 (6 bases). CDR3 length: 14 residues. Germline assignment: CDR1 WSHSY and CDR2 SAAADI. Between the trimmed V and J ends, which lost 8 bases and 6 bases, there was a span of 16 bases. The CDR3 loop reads CASLLALGAGELFF. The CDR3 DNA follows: TGCGCCAGCTTACTAGCCCTTGGGGCCGGGGAGCTGTTTTTT.

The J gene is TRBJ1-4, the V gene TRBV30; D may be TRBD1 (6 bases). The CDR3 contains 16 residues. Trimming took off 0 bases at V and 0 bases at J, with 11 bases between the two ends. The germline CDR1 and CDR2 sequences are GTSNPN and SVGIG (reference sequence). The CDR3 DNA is TGTGCCTGGAGTGTGGGGGCATCTGCAACTAATGAAAAACTGTTTTTT. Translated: CAWSVGASATNEKLFF.

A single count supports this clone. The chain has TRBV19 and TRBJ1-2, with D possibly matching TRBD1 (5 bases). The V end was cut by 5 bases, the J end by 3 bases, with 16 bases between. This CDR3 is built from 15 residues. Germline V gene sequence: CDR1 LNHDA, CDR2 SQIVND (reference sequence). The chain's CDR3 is CASSPGLRQDYGYTF. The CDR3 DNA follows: TGTGCCAGTAGTCCGGGACTCCGGCAGGACTATGGCTACACCTTC.

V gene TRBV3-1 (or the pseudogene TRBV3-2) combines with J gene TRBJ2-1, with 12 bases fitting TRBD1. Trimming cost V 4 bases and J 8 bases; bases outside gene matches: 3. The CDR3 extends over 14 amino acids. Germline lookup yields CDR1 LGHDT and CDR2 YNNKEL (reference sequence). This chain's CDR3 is CASSLGTGGDEQFF. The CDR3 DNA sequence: TGTGCCAGCAGCCTAGGGACAGGGGGCGATGAGCAGTTCTTC.

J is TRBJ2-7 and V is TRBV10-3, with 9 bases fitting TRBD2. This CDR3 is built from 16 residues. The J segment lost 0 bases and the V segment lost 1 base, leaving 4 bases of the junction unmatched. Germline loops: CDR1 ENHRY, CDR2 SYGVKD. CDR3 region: CAISEYGGGASYEQYF. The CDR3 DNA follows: TGTGCCATCAGTGAGTACGGCGGGGGGGCCTCCTACGAGCAGTACTTC.

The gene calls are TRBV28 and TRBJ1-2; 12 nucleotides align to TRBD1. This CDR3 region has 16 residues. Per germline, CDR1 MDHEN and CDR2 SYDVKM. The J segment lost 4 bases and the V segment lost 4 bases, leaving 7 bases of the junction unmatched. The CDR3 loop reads CASSSLGQGAPYGYTF. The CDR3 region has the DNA TGTGCCAGCAGTTCCCTGGGACAGGGGGCCCCCTATGGCTACACCTTC.

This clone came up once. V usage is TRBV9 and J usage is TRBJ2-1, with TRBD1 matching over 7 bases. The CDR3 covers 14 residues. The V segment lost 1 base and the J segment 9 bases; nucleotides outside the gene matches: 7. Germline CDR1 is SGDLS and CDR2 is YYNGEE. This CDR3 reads CASSVRTGAAEQFF. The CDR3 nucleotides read TGTGCCAGCAGCGTACGTACAGGGGCCGCTGAGCAGTTCTTC.

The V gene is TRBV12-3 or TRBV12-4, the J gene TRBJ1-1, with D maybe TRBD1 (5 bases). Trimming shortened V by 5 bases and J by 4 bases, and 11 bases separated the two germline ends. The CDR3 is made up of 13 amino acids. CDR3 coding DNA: TGTGCCAGCAGTAAAAGGGGCTCCACTGAAGCTTTCTTT. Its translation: CASSKRGSTEAFF.

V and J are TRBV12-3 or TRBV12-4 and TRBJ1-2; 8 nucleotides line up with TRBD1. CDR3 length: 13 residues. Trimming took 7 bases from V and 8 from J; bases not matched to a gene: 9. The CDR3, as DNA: TGTGCCAGCACTCTGACAGGGACAGGCGGCTACACCTTC. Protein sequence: CASTLTGTGGYTF.

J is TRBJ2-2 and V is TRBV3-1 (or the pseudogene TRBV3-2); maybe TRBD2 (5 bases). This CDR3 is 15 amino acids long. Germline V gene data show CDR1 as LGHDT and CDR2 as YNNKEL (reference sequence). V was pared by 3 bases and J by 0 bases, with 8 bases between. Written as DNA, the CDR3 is TGTGCCAGCAGCCAGGTAGCGCCGAACACCGGGGAGCTGTTTTTT. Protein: CASSQVAPNTGELFF.

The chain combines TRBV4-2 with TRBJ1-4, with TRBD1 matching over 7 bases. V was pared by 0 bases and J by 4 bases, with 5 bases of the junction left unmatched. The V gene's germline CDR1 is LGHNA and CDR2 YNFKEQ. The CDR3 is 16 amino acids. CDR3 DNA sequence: TGTGCCAGCAGCCAAGACCTCCGGGACAGTAATGAAAAACTGTTTTTT. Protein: CASSQDLRDSNEKLFF.

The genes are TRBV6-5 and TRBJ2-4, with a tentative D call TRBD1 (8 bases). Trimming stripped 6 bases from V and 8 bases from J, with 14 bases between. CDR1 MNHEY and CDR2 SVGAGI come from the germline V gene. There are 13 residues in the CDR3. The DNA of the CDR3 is TGTGCCAGCAGCGACAGGGGAGGGGACATTCAGTACTTC. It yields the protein CASSDRGGDIQYF.

The CDR3 nucleotides are TGCGCCAGCAGCCCAAAGACAGGGGAGCGGGGAGCTTTCTTT. Encoded protein: CASSPKTGERGAFF. V and J are TRBV5-1 and TRBJ1-1; 8 bases are shared with TRBD1. Germline V gives CDR1 SGHRS, CDR2 YFSETQ. This CDR3 is built from 14 residues. V lost 4 bases, J lost 10 bases, and 12 bases stayed unmatched.

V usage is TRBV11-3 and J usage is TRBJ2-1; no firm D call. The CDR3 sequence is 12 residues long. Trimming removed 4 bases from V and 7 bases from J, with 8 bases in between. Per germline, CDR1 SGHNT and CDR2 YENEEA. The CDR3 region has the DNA TGTGCCAGCAGCTCTCACGGGAATGAGCAGTTCTTC. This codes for CASSSHGNEQFF.

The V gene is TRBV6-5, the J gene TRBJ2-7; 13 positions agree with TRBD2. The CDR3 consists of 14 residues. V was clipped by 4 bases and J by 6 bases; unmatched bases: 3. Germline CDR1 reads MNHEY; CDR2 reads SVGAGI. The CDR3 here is CASSSGTSGAEQYF. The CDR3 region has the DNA TGTGCCAGCAGTTCCGGGACTAGCGGGGCCGAGCAGTACTTC.

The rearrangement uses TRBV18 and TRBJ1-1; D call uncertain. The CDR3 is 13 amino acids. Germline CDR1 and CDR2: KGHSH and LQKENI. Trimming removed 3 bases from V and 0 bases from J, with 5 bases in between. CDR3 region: CASSPDMNTEAFF. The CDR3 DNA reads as TGTGCCAGCTCACCTGACATGAACACTGAAGCTTTCTTT.

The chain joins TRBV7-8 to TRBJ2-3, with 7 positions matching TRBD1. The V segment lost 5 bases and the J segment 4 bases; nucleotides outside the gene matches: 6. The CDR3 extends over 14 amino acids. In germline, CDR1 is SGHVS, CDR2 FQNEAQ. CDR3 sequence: CASSRTQGADTQYF. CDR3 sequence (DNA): TGTGCCAGCAGCCGAACCCAGGGGGCAGATACGCAGTATTTT.

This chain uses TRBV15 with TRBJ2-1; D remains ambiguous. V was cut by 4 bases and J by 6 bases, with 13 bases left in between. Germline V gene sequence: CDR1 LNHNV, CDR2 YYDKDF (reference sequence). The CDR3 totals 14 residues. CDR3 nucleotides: TGTGCCACCAGCACCTATAATGGAGTCAATGAGCAGTTCTTC. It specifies CATSTYNGVNEQFF.

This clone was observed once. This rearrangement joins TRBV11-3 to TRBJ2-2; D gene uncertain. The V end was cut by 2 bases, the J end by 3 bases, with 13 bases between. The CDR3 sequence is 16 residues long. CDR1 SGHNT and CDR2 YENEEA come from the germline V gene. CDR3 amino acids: CASSLSVADYTGELFF. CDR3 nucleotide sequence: TGTGCCAGCAGCTTATCAGTCGCAGACTACACCGGGGAGCTGTTTTTT.

CDR3 sequence (DNA): TGCAGTGCTAGGGGGACAGGGGACAACACCTTC. Amino acids: CSARGTGDNTF. The V gene is TRBV20-1, the J gene TRBJ1-2, with 10 bases fitting TRBD1. Germline-derived CDR1 and CDR2 are DFQATT and SNEGSKA (reference sequence). There are 11 residues in the CDR3. V was pared by 3 bases and J by 12 bases, with 4 bases of the junction left unmatched.